This is a list of T cell receptor beta chains from one sample in a study of spatial heterogeneity in lung cancer. One entry per CDR3 protein, called by TCRdb with MiXCR from the 5' RACE reads. The sample lists 35,000 to 55,000 distinct CDR3 sequences, roughly 13% seen once, with 56% in the top ten. Sequencing was performed on PBMCs, taken at surgery. The receptors originated from a male donor with early-stage non-small cell lung cancer. Both conserved end residues are part of each CDR3. Each record gives: J gene, D gene, clone size, V gene, CDR3 protein, CDR3 DNA. D genes are given only for firm matches. Only some rows state a clone size, as once, few, many or a class for expanded clones.

J gene: TRBJ2-2
D gene: .
clone size: many
V gene: TRBV7-6
CDR3 protein: CASSLGSHTGELFF
CDR3 DNA: TGTGCCAGCAGCTTAGGGTCCCACACCGGGGAGCTGTTTTTT

J gene: TRBJ1-2
D gene: .
clone size: .
V gene: TRBV27
CDR3 protein: CASRWGPDSGYTF
CDR3 DNA: TGTGCCAGCAGATGGGGACCAGATAGTGGCTACACCTTC

J gene: TRBJ1-1
D gene: .
clone size: .
V gene: TRBV20-1
CDR3 protein: CSAIAGAGEAFF
CDR3 DNA: TGCAGTGCTATCGCGGGCGCCGGTGAAGCTTTCTTT

J gene: TRBJ1-4
D gene: .
clone size: few
V gene: TRBV20-1
CDR3 protein: CSAGPGRGRDEKLFF
CDR3 DNA: TGCAGTGCTGGACCAGGACGTGGCAGGGATGAAAAACTGTTTTTT

J gene: TRBJ2-1
D gene: TRBD1
clone size: many
V gene: TRBV28
CDR3 protein: CASSHRGPSSYNEQFF
CDR3 DNA: TGTGCCAGCAGTCACAGGGGCCCTAGCTCCTACAATGAGCAGTTCTTC

J gene: TRBJ2-7
D gene: TRBD1
clone size: few
V gene: TRBV28
CDR3 protein: CASSLGQSGYEQYF
CDR3 DNA: TGTGCCAGCAGTTTGGGACAGTCCGGGTACGAGCAGTACTTC

J gene: TRBJ2-1
D gene: TRBD2
clone size: .
V gene: TRBV20-1
CDR3 protein: CSARPPGLARNEQFF
CDR3 DNA: TGCAGTGCTAGGCCGCCGGGACTAGCAAGAAATGAGCAGTTCTTC

J gene: TRBJ1-2
D gene: .
clone size: many
V gene: TRBV5-5
CDR3 protein: CASSLAWGTNYGYTF
CDR3 DNA: TGTGCCAGCAGCTTGGCTTGGGGAACTAACTATGGCTACACCTTC

J gene: TRBJ2-4
D gene: .
clone size: many
V gene: TRBV20-1
CDR3 protein: CSARQDVVAKNIQYF
CDR3 DNA: TGCAGTGCGAGACAGGACGTTGTAGCCAAAAACATTCAGTACTTC

J gene: TRBJ1-2
D gene: TRBD1
clone size: .
V gene: TRBV7-9
CDR3 protein: CASSSSTGRSYGYTF
CDR3 DNA: TGTGCCAGCAGCTCCTCGACAGGGCGAAGCTATGGCTACACCTTC

J gene: TRBJ2-7
D gene: .
clone size: .
V gene: TRBV15
CDR3 protein: CATSRDQGYSYEQYF
CDR3 DNA: TGTGCCACCAGCAGGGATCAGGGGTACTCCTACGAGCAGTACTTC

J gene: TRBJ1-3
D gene: .
clone size: many
V gene: TRBV9
CDR3 protein: CASSLRKSGNTIYF
CDR3 DNA: TGTGCCAGCAGCCTCAGGAAGTCTGGAAACACCATATATTTT

J gene: TRBJ1-6
D gene: TRBD1
clone size: few
V gene: TRBV5-1
CDR3 protein: CASSQDRERSPLHF
CDR3 DNA: TGCGCCAGCAGCCAGGACAGGGAGAGGTCACCCCTCCACTTT

J gene: TRBJ2-1
D gene: TRBD1
clone size: many
V gene: TRBV3-1
CDR3 protein: CASSQAGQGYNEQFF
CDR3 DNA: TGTGCCAGCAGCCAAGCGGGACAGGGGTACAATGAGCAGTTCTTC

J gene: TRBJ2-7
D gene: TRBD2
clone size: few
V gene: TRBV27
CDR3 protein: CASSSKGLDHEQYF
CDR3 DNA: TGTGCCAGCAGTTCAAAGGGACTAGATCACGAGCAGTACTTC

J gene: TRBJ1-5
D gene: .
clone size: .
V gene: TRBV2
CDR3 protein: CASNPGSSGVQPQHF
CDR3 DNA: TGTGCCAGCAACCCGGGATCTTCGGGGGTTCAGCCCCAGCATTTT

J gene: TRBJ1-2
D gene: .
clone size: .
V gene: TRBV20-1
CDR3 protein: CSATGQPYGYTF
CDR3 DNA: TGCAGTGCCACCGGACAGCCTTATGGCTACACCTTC

J gene: TRBJ2-7
D gene: TRBD2
clone size: .
V gene: TRBV6-6
CDR3 protein: CASSYPLSGRVTEQYF
CDR3 DNA: TGTGCCAGCAGTTACCCGTTGAGCGGGAGAGTCACCGAGCAGTACTTC

J gene: TRBJ2-5
D gene: .
clone size: .
V gene: TRBV20-1
CDR3 protein: CSARDVTGQETQYF
CDR3 DNA: TGCAGTGCTAGAGATGTAACAGGACAAGAGACCCAGTACTTC

J gene: TRBJ2-7
D gene: .
clone size: many
V gene: TRBV29-1
CDR3 protein: CSVERPGIYEQYF
CDR3 DNA: TGCAGCGTTGAAAGGCCCGGAATCTACGAGCAGTACTTC

J gene: TRBJ2-1
D gene: TRBD2
clone size: .
V gene: TRBV7-7
CDR3 protein: CASSPTSGTSGSPDEQFF
CDR3 DNA: TGTGCTAGCAGCCCAACTTCCGGGACTAGCGGGAGTCCCGATGAGCAGTTCTTC

J gene: TRBJ2-1
D gene: TRBD2
clone size: .
V gene: TRBV28
CDR3 protein: CASSSSGSYNEQFF
CDR3 DNA: TGTGCCAGCAGCTCTAGCGGCTCCTACAATGAGCAGTTCTTC

J gene: TRBJ1-1
D gene: .
clone size: .
V gene: TRBV29-1
CDR3 protein: CSVGKRQENTEAFF
CDR3 DNA: TGCAGCGTTGGGAAGAGACAGGAGAACACTGAAGCTTTCTTT

J gene: TRBJ1-4
D gene: TRBD1
clone size: few
V gene: TRBV28
CDR3 protein: CASSLTGSSTNEKLFF
CDR3 DNA: TGTGCCAGCAGTTTGACAGGGTCGTCAACTAATGAAAAACTGTTTTTT

J gene: TRBJ2-3
D gene: TRBD2
clone size: .
V gene: TRBV7-9
CDR3 protein: CASSPSGRLTDTQYF
CDR3 DNA: TGTGCCAGCAGCCCTAGCGGGAGGTTGACAGATACGCAGTATTTT

J gene: TRBJ1-6
D gene: .
clone size: .
V gene: TRBV6-6
CDR3 protein: CASNLGTLNSPLHF
CDR3 DNA: TGTGCCAGCAACCTAGGGACGCTCAATTCACCCCTCCACTTT

J gene: TRBJ2-3
D gene: .
clone size: .
V gene: TRBV20-1
CDR3 protein: CSALYHEGDTQYF
CDR3 DNA: TGCAGTGCTCTTTACCACGAGGGGGATACGCAGTATTTT

J gene: TRBJ1-3
D gene: .
clone size: few
V gene: TRBV11-1
CDR3 protein: CASSLLRRSGNTIYF
CDR3 DNA: TGTGCCAGCAGCTTGCTCCGAAGATCTGGAAACACCATATATTTT

J gene: TRBJ1-4
D gene: .
clone size: many
V gene: TRBV7-2
CDR3 protein: CASSFYGNQEKLFF
CDR3 DNA: TGTGCCAGCAGCTTTTATGGGAATCAAGAAAAACTGTTTTTT

J gene: TRBJ2-5
D gene: TRBD2
clone size: .
V gene: TRBV2
CDR3 protein: CASKPGLAIKDQYF
CDR3 DNA: TGTGCCAGCAAACCGGGACTAGCGATCAAAGACCAGTACTTC

J gene: TRBJ1-1
D gene: .
clone size: .
V gene: TRBV18
CDR3 protein: CASSPGEGEAFF
CDR3 DNA: TGTGCCAGCTCACCCGGAGAGGGTGAAGCTTTCTTT

J gene: TRBJ2-7
D gene: TRBD2
clone size: .
V gene: TRBV27
CDR3 protein: CASSQLAAVESYEQYF
CDR3 DNA: TGTGCCAGCAGTCAGCTAGCGGCTGTAGAGTCCTACGAGCAGTACTTC

J gene: TRBJ1-6
D gene: .
clone size: few
V gene: TRBV5-4
CDR3 protein: CASSLGTGYNSPLHF
CDR3 DNA: TGTGCCAGCAGCTTGGGTACAGGGTATAATTCACCCCTCCACTTT

J gene: TRBJ2-7
D gene: .
clone size: once
V gene: TRBV5-4
CDR3 protein: CASSRAGGPTYEQYF
CDR3 DNA: TGTGCCAGCAGCCGAGCCGGGGGGCCTACTTACGAGCAGTACTTC

J gene: TRBJ1-6
D gene: .
clone size: .
V gene: TRBV3-1
CDR3 protein: CASSQEGRGNSPLHF
CDR3 DNA: TGTGCCAGCAGCCAAGAAGGCAGGGGAAATTCACCCCTCCACTTT

J gene: TRBJ1-1
D gene: .
clone size: .
V gene: TRBV4-1
CDR3 protein: CASSFSGQLDTEAFF
CDR3 DNA: TGCGCCAGCAGTTTTTCGGGACAACTTGACACTGAAGCTTTCTTT

J gene: TRBJ2-7
D gene: TRBD2
clone size: many
V gene: TRBV20-1
CDR3 protein: CSASTGTTYEQYF
CDR3 DNA: TGCAGTGCATCGACCGGGACTACCTACGAGCAGTACTTC

J gene: TRBJ2-4
D gene: TRBD1
clone size: medium-sized
V gene: TRBV11-2
CDR3 protein: CASSPGQGATAKNIQYF
CDR3 DNA: TGTGCCAGCAGCCCAGGACAGGGGGCGACGGCCAAAAACATTCAGTACTTC